This TCR beta chain was captured by sequencing in a study of graft-versus-host responses after intestinal transplantation. Study context: Recipients received multivisceral, liver-intestinal, or isolated intestinal transplants. For around 3 years after anti-thymocyte globulin induction, all recipients took tacrolimus and steroids.

Findings of the study overall: Recipient marrow contained GvH clones, some of which appeared first in ileum or blood. Circulating GvH clones peaking coincided with falling HvG clones soon after transplant.

This clone has more than one count but fewer than ten. What it recognizes is unknown. Trimming left V 5 bases short and J 4 bases short, with 17 bases between. The germline V gene encodes CDR1 PRHDT and CDR2 FYEKMQ (reference sequence). The CDR3 contains 15 residues. Data came from immunoSEQ multiplex PCR; TCRdb stores just in-frame clones and leaves some out. The sample contains under 75,000 clones, around 89% of which appear only once. The sample in question was unstimulated CD8+ T cells sorted from spleen or lymph node cells, obtained before transplant. V and J are TRBV13 and TRBJ1-1, with D uncertain. The TCR was taken from a human donor who was the organ donor for an intestinal transplant. CDR3 sequence reads: CASSPKGDGSTEAFF. Written as DNA, the CDR3 is TGTGCCAGCAGCCCTAAGGGAGATGGGAGCACTGAAGCTTTCTTT.